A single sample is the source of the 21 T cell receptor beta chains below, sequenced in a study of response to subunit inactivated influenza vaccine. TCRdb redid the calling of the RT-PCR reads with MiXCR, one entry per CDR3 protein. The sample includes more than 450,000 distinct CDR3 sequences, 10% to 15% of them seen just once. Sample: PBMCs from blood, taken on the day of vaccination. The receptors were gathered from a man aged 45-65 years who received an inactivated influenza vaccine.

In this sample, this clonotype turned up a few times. The CDR3: CASSPGLAGGANVLTF. The CDR3, as DNA: TGTGCCAGCAGCCCGGGACTAGCTGGTGGGGCCAACGTCCTGACTTTC. The rearrangement links TRBV5-6 to TRBJ2-6; 9 nucleotides align to TRBD2. The V gene's germline CDR1 is SGHDT and CDR2 YYEEEE. V lost 4 bases to trimming and J lost 3 bases; unmatched junction nucleotides: 5. This CDR3 is 16 amino acids long. Full variable domain (rest looked up from reference TRBV5-6 and TRBJ2-6): DAGVTQSPTHLIKTRGQQVTLRCSPKSGHDTVSWYQQALGQGPQFIFQYYEEEERQRGNFPDRFSGHQFPNYSSELNVNALLLGDSALYLCASSPGLAGGANVLTFGAGSRLTVL.

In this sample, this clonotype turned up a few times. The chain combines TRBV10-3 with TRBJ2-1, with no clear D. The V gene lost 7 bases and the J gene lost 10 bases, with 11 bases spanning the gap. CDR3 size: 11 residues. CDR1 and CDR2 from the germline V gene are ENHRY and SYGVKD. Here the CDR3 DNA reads TGTGCCATCAAAAGGAATGGGGAGCAGTTCTTC. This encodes CAIKRNGEQFF.

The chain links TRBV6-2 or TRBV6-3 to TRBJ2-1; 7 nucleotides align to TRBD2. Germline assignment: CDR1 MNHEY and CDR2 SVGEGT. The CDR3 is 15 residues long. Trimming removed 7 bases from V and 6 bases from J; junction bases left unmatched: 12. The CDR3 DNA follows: TGTGCCAGCATCAACGAGGGAGGGCCAGGCAATGAGCAGTTCTTC. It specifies CASINEGGPGNEQFF.

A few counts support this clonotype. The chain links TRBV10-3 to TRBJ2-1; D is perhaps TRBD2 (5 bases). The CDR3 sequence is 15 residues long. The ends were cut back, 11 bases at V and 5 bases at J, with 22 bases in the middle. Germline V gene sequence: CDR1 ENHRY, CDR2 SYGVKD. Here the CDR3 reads CAVEQPGEFDNEQFF. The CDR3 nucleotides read TGTGCCGTAGAACAGCCCGGGGAATTCGACAATGAGCAGTTCTTC.

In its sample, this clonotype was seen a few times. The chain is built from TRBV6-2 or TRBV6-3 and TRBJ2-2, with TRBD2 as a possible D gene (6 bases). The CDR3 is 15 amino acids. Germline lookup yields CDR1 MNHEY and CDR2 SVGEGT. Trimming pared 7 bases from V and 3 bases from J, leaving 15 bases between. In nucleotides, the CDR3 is TGTGCCAGCACCACAAGCTGGGGGGACACCGGGGAGCTGTTTTTT. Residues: CASTTSWGDTGELFF.

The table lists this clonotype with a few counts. This chain's CDR3 is CASSLGTGTGGLFF. CDR3 nucleotide sequence: TGTGCCAGCAGTTTAGGGACGGGGACAGGGGGCCTGTTTTTT. V and J are TRBV27 and TRBJ2-2, with 12 bases lining up with TRBD1. Losses at the gene ends were 2 bases for V and 14 bases for J; bases not matched to a gene: 6. The CDR3 contains 14 residues. Germline V gives CDR1 MNHEY, CDR2 SMNVEV (reference sequence).

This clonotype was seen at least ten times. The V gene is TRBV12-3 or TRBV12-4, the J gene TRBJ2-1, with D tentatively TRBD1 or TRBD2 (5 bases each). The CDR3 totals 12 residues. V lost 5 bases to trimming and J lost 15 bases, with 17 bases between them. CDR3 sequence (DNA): TGTGCCAGCAGTACACCGGGACCCTCTCCGTTCTTC. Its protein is CASSTPGPSPFF.

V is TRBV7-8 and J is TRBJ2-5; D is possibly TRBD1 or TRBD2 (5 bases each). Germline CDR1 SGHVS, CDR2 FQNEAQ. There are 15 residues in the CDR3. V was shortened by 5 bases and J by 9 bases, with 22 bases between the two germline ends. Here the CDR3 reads CASSRERGRLQAQYF. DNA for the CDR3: TGTGCCAGCAGCCGCGAGAGGGGACGCCTACAAGCCCAGTACTTC.

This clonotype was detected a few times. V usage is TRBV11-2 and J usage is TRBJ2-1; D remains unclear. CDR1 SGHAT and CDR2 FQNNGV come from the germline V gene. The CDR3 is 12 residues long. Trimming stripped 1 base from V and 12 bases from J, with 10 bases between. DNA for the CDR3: TGTGCCAGCAGCTTAGGTAGGGCTGGGCAGTTCTTC. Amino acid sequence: CASSLGRAGQFF. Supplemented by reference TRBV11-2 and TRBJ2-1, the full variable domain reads EAGVAQSPRYKIIEKRQSVAFWCNPISGHATLYWYQQILGQGPKLLIQFQNNGVVDDSQLPKDRFSAERLKGVDSTLKIQPAKLEDSAVYLCASSLGRAGQFFGPGTRLTVL.

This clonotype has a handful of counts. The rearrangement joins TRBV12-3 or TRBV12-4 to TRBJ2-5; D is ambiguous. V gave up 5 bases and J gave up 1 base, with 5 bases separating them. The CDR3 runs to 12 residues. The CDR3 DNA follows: TGTGCCAGCAGTACGATCCAAGAGACCCAGTACTTC. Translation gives CASSTIQETQYF.

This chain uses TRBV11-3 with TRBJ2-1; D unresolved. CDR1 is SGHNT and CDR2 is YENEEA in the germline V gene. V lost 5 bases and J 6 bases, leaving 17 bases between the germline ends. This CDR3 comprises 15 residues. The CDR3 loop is CASSPEAARINEQFF. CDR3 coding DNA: TGTGCCAGCAGCCCCGAAGCAGCCAGGATCAATGAGCAGTTCTTC.

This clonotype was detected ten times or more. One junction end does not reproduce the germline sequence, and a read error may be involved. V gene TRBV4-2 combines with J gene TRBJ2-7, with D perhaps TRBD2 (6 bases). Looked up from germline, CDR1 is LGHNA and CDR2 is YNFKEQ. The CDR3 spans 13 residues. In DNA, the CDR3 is TGTGCCAGCAGCCAAGAACAGAGAAGCGGGCTTAACTTC. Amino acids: CASSQEQRSGLNF.

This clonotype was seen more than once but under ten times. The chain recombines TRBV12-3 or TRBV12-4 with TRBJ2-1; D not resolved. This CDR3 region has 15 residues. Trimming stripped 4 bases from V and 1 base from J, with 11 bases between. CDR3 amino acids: CASSWDGISYNEQFF. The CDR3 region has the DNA TGTGCCAGCAGTTGGGATGGGATTTCCTACAATGAGCAGTTCTTC.

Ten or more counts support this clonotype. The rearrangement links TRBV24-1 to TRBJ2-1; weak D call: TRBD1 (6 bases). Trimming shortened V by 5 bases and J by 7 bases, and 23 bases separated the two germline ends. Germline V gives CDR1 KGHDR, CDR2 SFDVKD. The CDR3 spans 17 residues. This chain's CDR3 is CATSGKVGQSTLNEQFF. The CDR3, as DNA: TGTGCCACCAGTGGCAAGGTAGGACAGAGCACCTTAAATGAGCAGTTCTTC.

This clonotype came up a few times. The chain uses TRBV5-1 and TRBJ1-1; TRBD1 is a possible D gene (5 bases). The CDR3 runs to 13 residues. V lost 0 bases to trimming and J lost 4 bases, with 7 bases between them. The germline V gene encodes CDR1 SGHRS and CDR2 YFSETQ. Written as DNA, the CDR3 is TGCGCCAGCAGCTTGGTAGGGACCACTGAAGCTTTCTTT. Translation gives CASSLVGTTEAFF.

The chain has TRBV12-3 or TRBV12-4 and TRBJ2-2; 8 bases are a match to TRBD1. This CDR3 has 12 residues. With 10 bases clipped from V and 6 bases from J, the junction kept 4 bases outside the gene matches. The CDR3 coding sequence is TGTGCCACCATACAGGGGGCCGGGGAGCTGTTTTTT. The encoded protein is CATIQGAGELFF.

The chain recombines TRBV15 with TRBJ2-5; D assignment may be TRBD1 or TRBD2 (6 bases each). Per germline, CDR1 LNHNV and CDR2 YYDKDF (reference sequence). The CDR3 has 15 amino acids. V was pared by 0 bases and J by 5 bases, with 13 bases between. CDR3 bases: TGTGCCACCAGCAGAGATTCAAGAGGGGGGGAGACCCAGTACTTC. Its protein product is CATSRDSRGGETQYF.

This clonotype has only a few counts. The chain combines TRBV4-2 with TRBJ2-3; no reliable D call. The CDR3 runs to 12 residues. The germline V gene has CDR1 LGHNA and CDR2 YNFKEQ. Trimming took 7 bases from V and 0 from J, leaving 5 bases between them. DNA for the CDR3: TGTGCCAGCAAAAGTAGCACAGATACGCAGTATTTT. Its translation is CASKSSTDTQYF.

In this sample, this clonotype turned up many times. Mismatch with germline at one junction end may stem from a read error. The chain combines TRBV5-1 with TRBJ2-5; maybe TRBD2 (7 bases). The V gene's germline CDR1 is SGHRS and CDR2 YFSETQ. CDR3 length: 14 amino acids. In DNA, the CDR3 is TGTGCCAGCAGTCTGGGGGGGGCACAAGAGACCCAGTACTTC. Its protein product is CASSLGGAQETQYF.

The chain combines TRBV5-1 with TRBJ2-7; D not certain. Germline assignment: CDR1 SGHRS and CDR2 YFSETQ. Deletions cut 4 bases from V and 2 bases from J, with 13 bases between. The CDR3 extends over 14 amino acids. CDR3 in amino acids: CASSPSQRAYEQYF. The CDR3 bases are TGCGCCAGCAGCCCCTCGCAACGAGCCTACGAGCAGTACTTC.

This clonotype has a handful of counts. CDR3 sequence: CASSQVGNIQYF. The CDR3 nucleotides are TGTGCCAGCAGTCAGGTGGGAAACATTCAGTACTTC. The rearrangement joins TRBV7-8 to TRBJ2-4; no clear D gene. This CDR3 region has 12 residues. Germline loops: CDR1 SGHVS, CDR2 FQNEAQ. The germline V and J ends were trimmed by 6 bases and 6 bases, with 9 bases remaining between them.